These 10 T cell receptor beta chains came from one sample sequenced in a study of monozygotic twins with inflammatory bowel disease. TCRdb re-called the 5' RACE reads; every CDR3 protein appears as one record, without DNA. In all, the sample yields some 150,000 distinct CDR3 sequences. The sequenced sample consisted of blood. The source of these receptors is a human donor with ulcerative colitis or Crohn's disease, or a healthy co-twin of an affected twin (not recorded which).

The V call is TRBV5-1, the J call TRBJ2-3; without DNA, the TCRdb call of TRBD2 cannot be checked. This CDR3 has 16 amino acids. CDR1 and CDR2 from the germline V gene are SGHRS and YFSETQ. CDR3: CASSHPWREKVDTQYF. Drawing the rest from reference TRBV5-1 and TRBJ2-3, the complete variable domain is KAGVTQTPRYLIKTRGQQVTLSCSPISGHRSVSWYQQTPGQGLQFLFEYFSETQRNKGNFPGRFSGRQFSNSRSEMNVSTLELGDSALYLCASSHPWREKVDTQYFGPGTRLTVL.

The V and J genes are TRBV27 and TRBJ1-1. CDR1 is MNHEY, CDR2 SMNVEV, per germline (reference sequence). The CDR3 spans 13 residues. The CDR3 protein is CASSSSGIVEAFF.

CDR3 sequence reads: CASSESSQTRYTF. The J gene is TRBJ1-2, the V gene TRBV25-1. Germline CDR1 MGHDK, CDR2 SYGVNS. The CDR3 covers 13 residues.

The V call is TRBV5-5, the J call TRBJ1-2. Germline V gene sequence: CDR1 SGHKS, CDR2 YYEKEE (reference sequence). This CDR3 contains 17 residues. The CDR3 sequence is CASSLARNTAINYGYTF.

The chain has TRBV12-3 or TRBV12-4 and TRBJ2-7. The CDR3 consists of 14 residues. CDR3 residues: CASSLELVAYGQYF.

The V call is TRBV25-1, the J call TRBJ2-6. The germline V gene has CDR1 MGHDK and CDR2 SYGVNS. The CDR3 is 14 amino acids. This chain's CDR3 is CASLQSSGANVLTF.

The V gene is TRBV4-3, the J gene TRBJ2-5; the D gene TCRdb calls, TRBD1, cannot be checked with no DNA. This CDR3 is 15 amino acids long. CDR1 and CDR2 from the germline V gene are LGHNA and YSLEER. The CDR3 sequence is CASSQDPGVWETQYF.

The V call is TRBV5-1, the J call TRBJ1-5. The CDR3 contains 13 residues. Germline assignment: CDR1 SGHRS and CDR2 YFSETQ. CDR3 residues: CASSGGEGQPQHF.

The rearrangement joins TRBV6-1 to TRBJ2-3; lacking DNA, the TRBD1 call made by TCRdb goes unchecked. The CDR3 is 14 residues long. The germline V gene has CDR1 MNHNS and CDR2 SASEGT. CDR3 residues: CASRVDRNTDTQYF.

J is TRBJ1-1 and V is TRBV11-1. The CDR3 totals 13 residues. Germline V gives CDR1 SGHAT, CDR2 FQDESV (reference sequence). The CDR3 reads CASSFRANTEAFF.